This TCR beta chain was recovered during a study of control samples from healthy donors and cancer patients. The method was immunoSEQ multiplex PCR; TCRdb's version includes in-frame clones alone and lacks a portion of them. The repertoire holds about 150,000 clones, more than 85% seen once, with 3% to 4% in the top ten. Trimming left V 5 bases short and J 1 base short, with 8 bases between. The CDR3 runs 12 residues. The germline V gene encodes CDR1 GTSNPN and CDR2 SVGIG (reference sequence). Sample: blood. The J gene is TRBJ1-1, the V gene TRBV30, with D uncertain. This TCR was recovered from a man in his thirties or forties in good health. The CDR3, as DNA: TGTGCCTGGTCAAGGACGAACACTGAAGCTTTCTTT. Translating gives CAWSRTNTEAFF.